This T cell receptor beta chain was recovered during a study of T cell repertoires in cytomegalovirus infection. Overall study: It was the public TCR beta signatures that indicated both CMV infection and matching HLA type.

General study findings and limits: HLA-C-restricted CMV clonotypes gave the most frequent clonotype in two of eight donors. Cumulated frequencies of public TCR beta families served to identify carriers of CMV plus the relevant HLA.

Trimming took 2 bases from V and 0 from J, leaving 16 bases between them. Germline CDR1 and CDR2: SGHVS and FNYEAQ. This CDR3 has 17 amino acids. TCRdb passed the reads through MiXCR, listing each CDR3 protein once. The sample yields under 200,000 distinct CDR3 sequences, 8% to 10% seen once. This clonotype was counted ten times or more. Antigen unknown. This TCR came from a human donor in good health (CMV status not recorded). Some clones in this sample may be carry-over from other donors' samples. Specimen: PBMCs. The J gene is TRBJ1-2, the V gene TRBV7-6; D ambiguous. DNA of the CDR3: TGTGCCAGCAGCTTACGGCCTGCGACGACGACTAACTATGGCTACACCTTC. Translated, it gives CASSLRPATTTNYGYTF. Based on the CDR3 plus reference TRBV7-6 and TRBJ1-2, the full variable domain is GAGVSQSPRYKVTKRGQDVALRCDPISGHVSLYWYRQALGQGPEFLTYFNYEAQQDKSGLPNDRFSAERPEGSISTLTIQRTEQRDSAMYRCASSLRPATTTNYGYTFGSGTRLTVV.